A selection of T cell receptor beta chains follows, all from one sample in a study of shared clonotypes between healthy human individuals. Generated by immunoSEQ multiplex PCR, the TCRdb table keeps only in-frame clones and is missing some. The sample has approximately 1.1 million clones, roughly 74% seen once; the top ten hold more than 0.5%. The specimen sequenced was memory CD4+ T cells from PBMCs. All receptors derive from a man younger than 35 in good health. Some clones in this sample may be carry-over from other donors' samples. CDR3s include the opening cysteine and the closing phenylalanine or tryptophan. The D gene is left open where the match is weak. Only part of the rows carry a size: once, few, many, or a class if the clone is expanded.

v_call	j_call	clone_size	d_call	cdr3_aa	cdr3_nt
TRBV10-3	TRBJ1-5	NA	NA	CAISDNAGVPPQHF	TGTGCCATCAGTGACAATGCGGGGGTCCCTCCCCAGCATTTT
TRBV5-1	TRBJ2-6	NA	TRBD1	CASSLTGVSGANVLTF	TGCGCCAGCAGCTTGACAGGGGTCTCTGGGGCCAACGTCCTGACTTTC
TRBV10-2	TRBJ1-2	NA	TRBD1	CASSGQGINGYTF	TGCGCCAGCAGTGGACAGGGGATTAATGGCTACACCTTC
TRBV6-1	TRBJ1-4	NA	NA	CASSEGGWGRAFVRANEKLFF	TGTGCCAGCAGTGAAGGAGGGTGGGGCAGGGCGTTTGTTAGGGCTAATGAAAAACTGTTTTTT
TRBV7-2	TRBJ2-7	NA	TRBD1	CASSLDRGRQEQYF	TGTGCCAGCAGCCTAGACAGGGGGAGGCAAGAGCAGTACTTC
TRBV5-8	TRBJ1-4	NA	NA	CASSLIILTGEKLFF	TGTGCCAGCAGCTTGATCATCCTTACGGGGGAAAAACTGTTTTTT
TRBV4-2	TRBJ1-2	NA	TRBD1	CASSLDRNYGYTF	TGTGCCAGCAGCCTGGACAGGAACTATGGCTACACCTTC
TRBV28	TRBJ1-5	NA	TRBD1	CASSLSDRAYQPQHF	TGTGCCAGCAGTTTATCGGACAGGGCGTATCAGCCCCAGCATTTT
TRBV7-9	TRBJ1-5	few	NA	CASSLYGEQPQHF	TGTGCCAGCAGCTTATACGGGGAGCAGCCCCAGCATTTT
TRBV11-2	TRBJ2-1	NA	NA	CASSALTAYNEQFF	TGTGCCAGCAGCGCCTTGACTGCGTACAATGAGCAGTTCTTC
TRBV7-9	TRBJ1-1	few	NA	CASSQVPQNTEAFF	TGTGCCAGCAGTCAGGTGCCTCAGAACACTGAAGCTTTCTTT
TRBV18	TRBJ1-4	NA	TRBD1	CASSPQTGVGEKLFF	TGTGCCAGCTCACCGCAGACAGGGGTTGGGGAAAAACTGTTTTTT
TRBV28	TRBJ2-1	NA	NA	CASKGGPYNEQFF	TGTGCCAGTAAAGGAGGGCCCTACAATGAGCAGTTCTTC
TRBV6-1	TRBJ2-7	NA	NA	CASSVVSSSSYEQYF	TGTGCCAGCAGTGTAGTGTCCTCAAGCTCCTACGAGCAGTACTTC
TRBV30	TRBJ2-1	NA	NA	CAWSAASAPYNEQFF	TGTGCCTGGAGTGCCGCTAGCGCACCCTACAATGAGCAGTTCTTC
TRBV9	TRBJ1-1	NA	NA	CASSRHEQRGTEAFF	TGTGCCAGCAGCCGCCATGAACAGAGGGGCACTGAAGCTTTCTTT
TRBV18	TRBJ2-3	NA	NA	CASSPYSGRGSTDTQYF	TGTGCCAGCTCACCATACTCTGGGCGGGGCAGCACAGATACGCAGTATTTT
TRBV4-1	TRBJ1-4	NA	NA	CASSQDFGNRARSNEKLFF	TGCGCCAGCAGCCAAGATTTTGGGAATCGCGCAAGAAGTAATGAAAAACTGTTTTTT
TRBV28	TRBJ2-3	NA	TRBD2	CASSPLSGRGTDTQYF	TGTGCCAGCAGCCCCCTTAGCGGGAGAGGCACAGATACGCAGTATTTT
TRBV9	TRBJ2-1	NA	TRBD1	CASSVALGQGHNEQFF	TGTGCCAGCAGCGTAGCTTTGGGACAGGGGCACAATGAGCAGTTCTTC
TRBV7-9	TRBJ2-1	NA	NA	CASSLADLSYNEQFF	TGTGCCAGCAGCTTAGCCGACTTGTCCTACAATGAGCAGTTCTTC
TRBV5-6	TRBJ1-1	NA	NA	CASSFGWGFTEAFF	TGTGCCAGCAGCTTCGGGTGGGGGTTCACTGAAGCTTTCTTT
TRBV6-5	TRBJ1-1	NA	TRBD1	CASVDRPGTEAFF	TGTGCCAGCGTGGACAGGCCAGGAACTGAAGCTTTCTTT
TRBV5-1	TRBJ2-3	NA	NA	CASSLVGGWTTDTQYF	TGCGCCAGCAGCTTGGTTGGGGGTTGGACGACAGATACGCAGTATTTT
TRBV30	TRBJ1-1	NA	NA	CAWSAALGTEAFF	TGTGCCTGGAGTGCCGCCTTGGGCACTGAAGCTTTCTTT
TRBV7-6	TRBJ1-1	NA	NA	CASNNPDTEAFF	TGTGCCAGCAACAATCCGGACACTGAAGCTTTCTTT
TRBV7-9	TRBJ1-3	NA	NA	CASSPFQGDAGNTIYF	TGTGCCAGCAGCCCATTCCAGGGTGACGCTGGAAACACCATATATTTT
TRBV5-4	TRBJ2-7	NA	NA	CASSTYRDFTYEQYF	TGTGCCAGCAGCACCTACCGGGATTTTACCTACGAGCAGTACTTC
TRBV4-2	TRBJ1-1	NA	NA	CASSQEDGRGGLRTEAFF	TGTGCCAGCAGCCAAGAAGACGGGAGGGGTGGTTTAAGGACTGAAGCTTTCTTT
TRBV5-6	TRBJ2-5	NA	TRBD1	CASSPTGTGYQETQYF	TGTGCCAGCAGCCCCACGGGGACAGGGTACCAAGAGACCCAGTACTTC
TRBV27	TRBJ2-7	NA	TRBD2	CASSWGGSGEQYF	TGTGCCAGCAGTTGGGGGGGTTCTGGGGAGCAGTACTTC
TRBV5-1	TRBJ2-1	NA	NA	CASSLGSSSSSYNEQFF	TGCGCCAGCAGCTTGGGTTCGTCCTCGAGCTCCTACAATGAGCAGTTCTTC
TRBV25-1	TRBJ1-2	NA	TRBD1	CASQRSGGDYYTF	TGTGCCAGCCAGCGATCAGGGGGGGATTACTACACCTTC
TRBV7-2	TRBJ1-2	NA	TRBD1	CASSLGTGYSYYGYTF	TGTGCCAGCAGCCTCGGGACAGGGTATAGCTACTATGGCTACACCTTC
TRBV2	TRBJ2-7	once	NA	CASSERPGRYDEQYF	TGTGCCAGCAGTGAACGGCCAGGGCGCTACGACGAGCAGTACTTC
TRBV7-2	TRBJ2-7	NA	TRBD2	CASSLFGAGASYEQYF	TGTGCCAGCAGCTTATTCGGGGCGGGAGCCTCGTATGAGCAGTACTTC
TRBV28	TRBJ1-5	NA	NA	CASSFNGAQHF	TGTGCCAGCAGTTTTAATGGAGCCCAGCATTTT
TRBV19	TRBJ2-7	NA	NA	CASSPGRLYEQYF	TGTGCCAGTAGCCCGGGACGTCTCTACGAGCAGTACTTC
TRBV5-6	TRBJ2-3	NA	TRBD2	CASSGPGFAGAERDTQYF	TGTGCCAGCAGCGGGCCGGGTTTTGCGGGAGCCGAAAGAGATACGCAGTATTTT
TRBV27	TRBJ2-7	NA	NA	CASSPNGLGSNEQYF	TGTGCCAGCAGTCCAAATGGTTTAGGGAGCAACGAGCAGTACTTC
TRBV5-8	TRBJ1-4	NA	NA	CASSLGGAEAEKLFF	TGTGCCAGCAGCCTGGGGGGGGCTGAGGCGGAAAAACTGTTTTTT
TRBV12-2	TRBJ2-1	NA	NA	CASRWGLGLAKEQFF	TGTGCAAGTCGCTGGGGACTAGGACTTGCAAAAGAGCAGTTCTTC
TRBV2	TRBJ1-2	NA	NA	CASIERGVKGYTF	TGTGCCAGCATTGAAAGGGGCGTGAAGGGCTACACCTTC
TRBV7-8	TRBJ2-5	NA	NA	CASSFTSLSGTQYF	TGTGCCAGCAGCTTCACTAGCTTATCAGGGACCCAGTACTTC